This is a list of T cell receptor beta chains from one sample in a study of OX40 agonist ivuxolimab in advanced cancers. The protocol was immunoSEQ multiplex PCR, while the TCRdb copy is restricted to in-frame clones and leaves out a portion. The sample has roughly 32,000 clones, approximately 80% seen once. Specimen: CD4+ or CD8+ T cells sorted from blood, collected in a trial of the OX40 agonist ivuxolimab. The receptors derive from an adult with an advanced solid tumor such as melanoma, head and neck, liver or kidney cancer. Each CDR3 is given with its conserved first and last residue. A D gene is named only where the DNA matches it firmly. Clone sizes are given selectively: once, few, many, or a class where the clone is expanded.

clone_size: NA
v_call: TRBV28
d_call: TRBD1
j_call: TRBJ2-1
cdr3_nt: TGTGCCAGCAGTCTCCGACAGGGAAGGCGAGTAGGGCGAGGGAATGAGCAGTTCTTC
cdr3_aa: CASSLRQGRRVGRGNEQFF

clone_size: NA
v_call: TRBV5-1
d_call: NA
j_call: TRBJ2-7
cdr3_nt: TGCGCCAGCAGCTTGGAGGCAGGGGCCGGGTACGAGCAGTACTTC
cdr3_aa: CASSLEAGAGYEQYF

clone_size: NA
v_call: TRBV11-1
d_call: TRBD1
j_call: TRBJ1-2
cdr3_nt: TGTGCCAGCAGCCACGGGACAGGGAGAAACTATGGCTACACCTTC
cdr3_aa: CASSHGTGRNYGYTF

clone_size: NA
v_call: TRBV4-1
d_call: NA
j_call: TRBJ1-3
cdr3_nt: TGCGCCAGCACGCCCCGGGCAGGGACCAACTCTGGAAACACCATATATTTT
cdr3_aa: CASTPRAGTNSGNTIYF

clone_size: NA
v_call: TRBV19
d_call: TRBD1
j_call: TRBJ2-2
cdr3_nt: TGTGCCAGTAGAACCCCCGACAGGGGTCTTAACGGGGAGCTGTTTTTT
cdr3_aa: CASRTPDRGLNGELFF

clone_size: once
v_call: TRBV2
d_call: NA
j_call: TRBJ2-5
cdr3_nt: TGTGCCAGCTGTCCTCCCCCCCGGAACCAAGAGACCCAGTACTTC
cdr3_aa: CASCPPPRNQETQYF

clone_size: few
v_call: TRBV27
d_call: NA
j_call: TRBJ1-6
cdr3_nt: TGTGCCAGCAGTTTGCGGGGGGGCGATTCACCCCTCCACTTT
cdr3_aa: CASSLRGGDSPLHF

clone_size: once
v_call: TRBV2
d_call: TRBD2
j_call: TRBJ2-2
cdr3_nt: TGTGCCAGCAGTAGGACTAGCGGGAGGAAAACCGGGGAGCTGTTTTTT
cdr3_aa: CASSRTSGRKTGELFF

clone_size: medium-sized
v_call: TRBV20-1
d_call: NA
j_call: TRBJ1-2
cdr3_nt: TGCAGTGCTGCGCTCGGAAGGGGCTACACCTTC
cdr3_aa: CSAALGRGYTF

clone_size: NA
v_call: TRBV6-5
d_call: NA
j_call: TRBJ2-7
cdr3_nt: TGTGCCAGCAGTTACGGGGGAACCTACGAGCAGTACTTC
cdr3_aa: CASSYGGTYEQYF

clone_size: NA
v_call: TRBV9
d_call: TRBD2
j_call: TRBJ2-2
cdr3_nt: TGTGCCAGCAGCATAAGCGGGAGGGCCGACACCGGGGAGCTGTTTTTT
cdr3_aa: CASSISGRADTGELFF

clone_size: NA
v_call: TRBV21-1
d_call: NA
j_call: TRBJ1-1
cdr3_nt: TGTGCCAGCAGCAAAGCTGGGGGGAGGACTGAAGCTTTCTTT
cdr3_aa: CASSKAGGRTEAFF

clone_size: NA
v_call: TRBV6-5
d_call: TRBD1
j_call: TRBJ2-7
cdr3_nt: TGTGCCAGCGCACTCACAGGGGGCCTCTACGAGCAGTACTTC
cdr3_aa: CASALTGGLYEQYF

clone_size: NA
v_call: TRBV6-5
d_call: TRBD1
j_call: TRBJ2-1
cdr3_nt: TGTGCCAGCAAGGGACAGGGGGCAAGTAATGAGCAGTTCTTC
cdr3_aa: CASKGQGASNEQFF

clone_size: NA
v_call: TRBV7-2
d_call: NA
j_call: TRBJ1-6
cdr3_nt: TGTGCCAGCACTTCCTTCGGGGATTATTCACCCCTCCACTTT
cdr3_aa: CASTSFGDYSPLHF

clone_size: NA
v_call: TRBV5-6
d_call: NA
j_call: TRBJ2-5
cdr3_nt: TGTGCCAGCACCGCGAAAGGGGTAGATCAAGAGACCCAGTACTTC
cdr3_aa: CASTAKGVDQETQYF

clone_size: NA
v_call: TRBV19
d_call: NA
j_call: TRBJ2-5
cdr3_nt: TGTGCCAGTAGTCCCCGCAGGGGGCGGGGGGAGACCCAGTACTTC
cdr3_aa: CASSPRRGRGETQYF

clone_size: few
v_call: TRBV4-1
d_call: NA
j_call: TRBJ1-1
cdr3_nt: TGCGCCAGCAGCCAAGAATGGAGTGAAGCTTTCTTT
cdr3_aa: CASSQEWSEAFF

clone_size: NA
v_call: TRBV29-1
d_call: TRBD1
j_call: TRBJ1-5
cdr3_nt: TGCAGCGTTACCTCTGGGACAGGGGGAAATCAGCCCCAGCATTTT
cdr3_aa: CSVTSGTGGNQPQHF

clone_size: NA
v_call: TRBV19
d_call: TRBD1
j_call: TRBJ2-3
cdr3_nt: TGTGCCAGTAGCATAGGGGGACAGTGGGCAGATACGCAGTATTTT
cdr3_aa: CASSIGGQWADTQYF

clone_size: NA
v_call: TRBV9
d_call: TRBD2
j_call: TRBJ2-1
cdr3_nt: TGTGCCAGCAGCGTACGGACTAGCGGGAGTTCAGATGAGCAGTTCTTC
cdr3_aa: CASSVRTSGSSDEQFF

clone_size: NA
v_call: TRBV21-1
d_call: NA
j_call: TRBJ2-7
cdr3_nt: TGTGCCAGAAAGAGGGGGTTACGGCGGGATTGGAACGAGCAGTACTTC
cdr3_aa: CARKRGLRRDWNEQYF

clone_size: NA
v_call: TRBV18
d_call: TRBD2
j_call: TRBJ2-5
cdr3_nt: TGTGCCAGCTCACCGCGAACTAGCGGGGAAGAGACCCAGTACTTC
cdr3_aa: CASSPRTSGEETQYF

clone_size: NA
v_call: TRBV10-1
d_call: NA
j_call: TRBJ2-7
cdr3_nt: TGCGCCAGCAGTTTTTCCAACGGGGAGCAGTACTTC
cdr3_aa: CASSFSNGEQYF